This entry is about one T cell receptor beta chain. The entry originates in a study of T cell clonotyping in hematopoietic cell transplantation. Sequenced by immunoSEQ multiplex PCR; TCRdb stores in-frame clones only, minus some. Of over 3,500 clones listed, approximately 85% are singletons. This CDR3 comprises 16 residues. Germline-derived CDR1 and CDR2 are SGHTA and FQGTGA. J lost 4 bases, V lost 5 bases, and 5 bases had no gene match. This specimen consisted of peripheral blood mononuclear cells, obtained 180 days after allogeneic stem cell transplant. The TCR was taken from a male patient in his sixties or seventies who had an allogeneic stem cell transplant from an unrelated donor, so T cells may come from the graft donor. Some clones in this sample may be carry-over from other donors' samples. V is TRBV7-3 and J is TRBJ2-2; 12 bases align to TRBD2. CDR3 protein: CASSKLAGGGTGELFF. The CDR3 bases are TGTGCCAGCAGCAAACTAGCGGGAGGTGGCACCGGGGAGCTGTTTTTT.